What follows are 27 T cell receptor beta chains derived from one specimen sequenced in a study of T cells in tumors after PD-1 blockade. Method: immunoSEQ multiplex PCR; TCRdb's copy keeps in-frame clones and lacks some. The sample has some 10,000 clones, about 67% seen once. Sample: tumor tissue, taken after anti-PD-1 treatment. The receptors were sampled from a human donor with basal cell carcinoma.

V gene TRBV5-6 combines with J gene TRBJ2-7; possibly TRBD1 for D (5 bases). Deletions cut 5 bases from V and 0 bases from J, with 6 bases between. The CDR3 covers 12 residues. The germline V gene encodes CDR1 SGHDT and CDR2 YYEEEE. CDR3 sequence reads: CASRDSSYEQYF. As DNA, the CDR3 is TGTGCCAGCAGAGACAGCTCCTACGAGCAGTACTTC. Complete variable domain (other parts from reference TRBV5-6 and TRBJ2-7): DAGVTQSPTHLIKTRGQQVTLRCSPKSGHDTVSWYQQALGQGPQFIFQYYEEEERQRGNFPDRFSGHQFPNYSSELNVNALLLGDSALYLCASRDSSYEQYFGPGTRLTVT.

This clone showed up just a few times. In DNA, the CDR3 is TGTGCCAGCAGTTTCCGAGTCCAGGGAACCTATAATTCACCCCTCCACTTT. Its translation is CASSFRVQGTYNSPLHF. The rearrangement uses TRBV27 and TRBJ1-6, with D perhaps TRBD1 (5 bases). This CDR3 is 17 amino acids long. Trimming took off 3 bases at V and 2 bases at J, with 14 bases between the two ends. The germline V gene encodes CDR1 MNHEY and CDR2 SMNVEV (reference sequence).

CDR3 DNA: TGTGCCAGCAGCTTTGGAGCGGCCTACCTTGAGCAGTTCTTC. It specifies CASSFGAAYLEQFF. The rearrangement joins TRBV7-3 to TRBJ2-1, with D possibly matching TRBD2 (5 bases). The CDR3 is 14 amino acids. CDR1 and CDR2 (germline): SGHTA, FQGTGA. V lost 3 bases to trimming and J lost 9 bases, with 15 bases between them.

CDR3: CASSPSGPFTGELFF. CDR3 in DNA: TGTGCCAGCAGCCCCTCTGGACCCTTCACCGGGGAGCTGTTTTTT. V usage is TRBV11-3 and J usage is TRBJ2-2; D is undetermined. CDR1 is SGHNT, CDR2 YENEEA, per germline. Trimming cost V 5 bases and J 4 bases, with 14 bases left between them. This CDR3 spans 15 amino acids.

V gene TRBV6-5 combines with J gene TRBJ2-5; D is unclear. This CDR3 has 13 amino acids. The V end lost 8 bases, the J end lost 10 bases, and 20 bases lay between the germline ends. Germline V CDR1 and CDR2: MNHEY, SVGAGI. The CDR3 nucleotides read TGTGCCAGCCTCCAAGGAGAATGGGTTGTCCAGTACTTC. Amino acid sequence: CASLQGEWVVQYF.

The V call is TRBV11-3, the J call TRBJ1-1; no definite D call. Germline CDR1 is SGHNT and CDR2 is YENEEA. The CDR3 loop spans 15 amino acids. V gave up 0 bases and J gave up 0 bases, with 8 bases separating them. This chain's CDR3 is CASSLEGYLNTEAFF. CDR3 sequence (DNA): TGTGCCAGCAGCTTAGAAGGGTACTTGAACACTGAAGCTTTCTTT.

This chain uses TRBV24-1 with TRBJ2-5; D could derive from TRBD1 or TRBD2 (6 bases each). This CDR3 region has 16 residues. Looked up from germline, CDR1 is KGHDR and CDR2 is SFDVKD. V dropped 2 bases and J dropped 4 bases, with 16 bases sitting between them. DNA for the CDR3: TGTGCCACCAGTGATTCCCCAGGAGGGGGAAGAGAGACCCAGTACTTC. Amino acids: CATSDSPGGGRETQYF.

This chain uses TRBV7-3 with TRBJ2-3, with TRBD1 matching over 9 bases. The CDR3 is made up of 16 amino acids. CDR1 is SGHTA and CDR2 is FQGTGA in the germline V gene. V shed 4 bases and J 1 base; nucleotides not matched to a gene: 6. CDR3 sequence (DNA): TGTGCCAGCAGCTCCGGGACAGGGTTGGGCACAGATACGCAGTATTTT. Residues: CASSSGTGLGTDTQYF. Full variable domain (remainder filled in from reference TRBV7-3 and TRBJ2-3): GAGVSQTPSNKVTEKGKYVELRCDPISGHTALYWYRQSLGQGPEFLIYFQGTGAADDSGLPNDRFFAVRPEGSVSTLKIQRTERGDSAVYLCASSSGTGLGTDTQYFGPGTRLTVL.

The chain couples TRBV28 to TRBJ2-3; D may be TRBD1 or TRBD2 (6 bases each). CDR1 is MDHEN and CDR2 is SYDVKM in the germline V gene. V dropped 6 bases and J dropped 2 bases, with 9 bases sitting between them. CDR3 length equals 13 residues. CDR3 loop: CASSSGATDTQYF. In DNA form, the CDR3 reads TGTGCCAGCAGCTCGGGGGCCACAGATACGCAGTATTTT.

CDR3 residues: CASSADRSYGYTF. CDR3 DNA: TGTGCCAGCAGCGCTGACAGATCTTATGGCTACACCTTC. The chain employs TRBV5-6 and TRBJ1-2; D might be TRBD1 (5 bases). The germline gives CDR1 SGHDT, CDR2 YYEEEE. There are 13 residues in the CDR3. The germline V and J ends were trimmed by 4 bases and 5 bases, with 12 bases remaining between them.

The J gene is TRBJ2-7, the V gene TRBV15; TRBD1 agrees at 8 bases. The CDR3 has 15 amino acids. The germline V gene has CDR1 LNHNV and CDR2 YYDKDF (reference sequence). J was trimmed by 7 bases and V by 5 bases; bases with no gene match: 13. CDR3 region: CATSSQGAGRGEQYF. The CDR3 coding sequence is TGTGCCACCAGCTCGCAGGGGGCCGGTCGAGGAGAGCAGTACTTC.

The chain uses TRBV19 and TRBJ1-3, with TRBD1 as a possible D gene (5 bases). The V and J ends lost 7 bases and 2 bases respectively, with 15 bases between them. Germline assignment: CDR1 LNHDA and CDR2 SQIVND (reference sequence). This CDR3 has 15 residues. In DNA, the CDR3 is TGTGCCAGTAACCCCGGGGGGTACACTGGAAACACCATATATTTT. This encodes CASNPGGYTGNTIYF.

The chain carries TRBV4-3 and TRBJ2-3, with 9 bases matching TRBD2. The CDR3 runs to 14 residues. CDR1 is LGHNA, CDR2 YSLEER, per germline. The V and J ends lost 3 bases and 10 bases, in that order; junction bases with no gene match: 8. CDR3 in DNA: TGCGCCAGCAGCCAGGGATATAGCGGGGGTCCGCAGTATTTT. It specifies CASSQGYSGGPQYF.

This chain connects TRBV6-2 or TRBV6-3 to TRBJ2-1; a possible D gene is TRBD1 (6 bases). CDR3 length: 14 amino acids. The germline V gene has CDR1 MNHEY and CDR2 SVGEGT. Trimming cost V 2 bases and J 1 base, with 6 bases left between them. CDR3 residues: CASSYGQSYNEQFF. The CDR3 coding sequence is TGTGCCAGCAGTTACGGACAGTCCTACAATGAGCAGTTCTTC.

V usage is TRBV10-3 and J usage is TRBJ2-2, with no clear D. Germline-derived CDR1 and CDR2 are ENHRY and SYGVKD. Trimming removed 3 bases at V and 0 bases at J, with 8 bases between. The length of the CDR3 is 15 residues. The DNA of the CDR3 is TGTGCCATCAGTGAAGGGTTGTCGAACACCGGGGAGCTGTTTTTT. It yields the protein CAISEGLSNTGELFF.

The gene calls are TRBV18 and TRBJ1-3; D is unclear. The V gene lost 0 bases and the J gene lost 10 bases, with 10 bases spanning the gap. The CDR3 loop spans 13 amino acids. Germline V CDR1 and CDR2: KGHSH, LQKENI. The CDR3 loop is CASSPPTWETIYF. In DNA, the CDR3 is TGTGCCAGCTCACCACCGACGTGGGAGACCATATATTTT. The full variable domain, completed using reference TRBV18 and TRBJ1-3, is NAGVMQNPRHLVRRRGQEARLRCSPMKGHSHVYWYRQLPEEGLKFMVYLQKENIIDESGMPKERFSAEFPKEGPSILRIQQVVRGDSAAYFCASSPPTWETIYFGEGSWLTVV.

This sequence joins TRBV4-2 and TRBJ2-6, with D perhaps TRBD2 (6 bases). This CDR3 region has 15 residues. V dropped 4 bases and J dropped 0 bases, with 7 bases sitting between them. Germline lookup yields CDR1 LGHNA and CDR2 YNFKEQ. The CDR3, as DNA: TGTGCCAGCAGCCGGGGGGACTCTGGGGCCAACGTCCTGACTTTC. It codes for CASSRGDSGANVLTF.

This clone was seen only a few times. V is TRBV7-2 and J is TRBJ2-1; D is possibly TRBD2 (6 bases). V lost 5 bases to trimming and J lost 6 bases, with 20 bases between them. The V gene's germline CDR1 is SGHTA and CDR2 FQGNSA. The CDR3 is 16 residues long. The CDR3 DNA reads as TGTGCCAGCAGCACTAGCTTGAGCGCCAAGACCAATGAGCAGTTCTTC. It yields the protein CASSTSLSAKTNEQFF.

This sequence joins TRBV29-1 and TRBJ1-2; tentative D call: TRBD1 (6 bases). Trimming removed 6 bases at V and 7 bases at J, with 12 bases between. Germline-derived CDR1 and CDR2 are SQVTM and ANQGSEA. The CDR3 is 11 amino acids. CDR3: CSVQGWGGYTF. DNA for the CDR3: TGCAGCGTACAGGGATGGGGTGGCTACACCTTC.

The gene calls are TRBV5-1 and TRBJ1-5, with no clear D. V lost 4 bases, J lost 5 bases, and 16 bases lay in between. The germline gives CDR1 SGHRS, CDR2 YFSETQ. CDR3 length: 15 residues. CDR3 residues: CASSPDSGVDQPQHF. The CDR3 DNA sequence: TGCGCCAGCAGCCCGGACTCGGGTGTCGATCAGCCCCAGCATTTT.

V is TRBV6-5 and J is TRBJ1-2; 7 bases map to TRBD1. The junction had 6 bases not matched to a gene; V was cut back by 5 bases and J by 3 bases. Germline loops: CDR1 MNHEY, CDR2 SVGAGI. The CDR3 runs 14 residues. CDR3 sequence: CASSPAGTDYGYTF. Written as DNA, the CDR3 is TGTGCCAGCAGTCCTGCCGGGACAGACTATGGCTACACCTTC.

The gene calls are TRBV2 and TRBJ1-2, with a tentative D call TRBD1 (6 bases). This CDR3 spans 13 amino acids. V lost 5 bases, J lost 8 bases, and 15 bases lay in between. CDR1 and CDR2 from the germline V gene are SNHLY and FYNNEI. The CDR3 nucleotides are TGTGCCAGCAGTAGGACAGAACCAACAGGCTACACCTTC. Translation: CASSRTEPTGYTF.

This clone has just a few counts. The chain links TRBV2 to TRBJ2-1; 10 bases are a match to TRBD2. This CDR3 spans 15 amino acids. The germline CDR1 and CDR2 sequences are SNHLY and FYNNEI. The V and J ends lost 8 bases and 2 bases, in that order; junction bases with no gene match: 6. The CDR3 here is CASRGSGGAYNEQFF. CDR3 in DNA: TGTGCCAGCCGTGGCAGCGGGGGGGCCTACAATGAGCAGTTCTTC.

The chain uses TRBV27 and TRBJ2-6; 8 bases are shared with TRBD1. This CDR3 region has 19 residues. The J segment lost 0 bases and the V segment lost 8 bases, leaving 15 bases of the junction unmatched. Germline lookup yields CDR1 MNHEY and CDR2 SMNVEV (reference sequence). CDR3 protein: CASRQGAGAFVSGANVLTF. DNA of the CDR3: TGTGCCAGCCGCCAGGGGGCAGGGGCGTTCGTCTCTGGGGCCAACGTCCTGACTTTC.

This clone was found a few times. V is TRBV28 and J is TRBJ2-7; 7 nucleotides agree with TRBD1. The J segment lost 12 bases and the V segment lost 5 bases, leaving 13 bases of the junction unmatched. This CDR3 comprises 13 residues. CDR1 and CDR2 (germline): MDHEN, SYDVKM. The CDR3 spells CASSGYRDRRRYF. The CDR3 region has the DNA TGTGCCAGCAGTGGATACCGGGACAGAAGGCGGTACTTC. Together with reference TRBV28 and TRBJ2-7, the CDR3 gives the full variable domain: DVKVTQSSRYLVKRTGEKVFLECVQDMDHENMFWYRQDPGLGLRLIYFSYDVKMKEKGDIPEGYSVSREKKERFSLILESASTNQTSMYLCASSGYRDRRRYFGPGTRLTVT.

The CDR3 DNA reads as TGTGCCAGCAGCTTGGAACGGGGGGGCCTAGGATATGGCTACACCTTC. This encodes CASSLERGGLGYGYTF. The V and J genes are TRBV5-8 and TRBJ1-2; perhaps TRBD1 as D (6 bases). Trimming removed 0 bases at V and 5 bases at J, with 17 bases between. The CDR3 contains 16 residues. Germline assignment: CDR1 SGHTS and CDR2 YDEGEE.

The chain couples TRBV10-2 to TRBJ2-7; 9 nucleotides match TRBD2. The CDR3 totals 12 residues. CDR1 is WSHSY, CDR2 SAAADI, per germline. J was trimmed by 0 bases and V by 9 bases; bases with no gene match: 0. The CDR3 sequence is CARLAGSYEQYF. CDR3 nucleotides: TGCGCCAGACTAGCGGGCTCCTACGAGCAGTACTTC.